The clone carrying this T cell receptor beta chain was picked up many times. Its antigen is not known. This entry is derived from a study of identical twins. Study results and caveats: Abundant cord blood beta clonotypes carried fewer insertions; memory repertoires showed none. Findings came from cross-sectional statistics, without long-term follow-up of donors.

Using its own MiXCR run on the 5' RACE reads, TCRdb lists one record per CDR3 protein. Of some 710,000 distinct CDR3 sequences listed, 5.5% to 6.5% are singletons. CDR3 length: 13 residues. Trimming removed 0 bases at V and 9 bases at J, with 10 bases between. The germline V gene has CDR1 SGDLS and CDR2 YYNGEE. This chain connects TRBV9 to TRBJ1-5; D is undetermined. The TCR originated in a young man in good health. The sequencing input was naive T cells sorted from blood. As DNA, the CDR3 is TGTGCCAGCAGCGTAGGGGGTTCCCGGCCCCAGCATTTT. Amino acid sequence: CASSVGGSRPQHF. The whole variable domain, filled in from reference TRBV9 and TRBJ1-5, reads DSGVTQTPKHLITATGQRVTLRCSPRSGDLSVYWYQQSLDQGLQFLIQYYNGEERAKGNILERFSAQQFPDLHSELNLSSLELGDSALYFCASSVGGSRPQHFGDGTRLSIL.